The entry that follows covers one T cell receptor beta chain sequence. What antigen it recognizes has not been identified. Per-base qualities were not stored, and no clone one base away is much larger. The data belong to a study of shared clonotypes between healthy human individuals (dated by TCRdb to the early 2020s). Background for the entire study: The cohort included three men and a couple of women between 18 and 49 years of age. Per donor, three plates each were used for CD4 naive and CD4 memory, two for CD8 naive, and one for CD8 memory. To estimate repertoire size and how much clonotypes are shared between individuals, the study performed deep sequencing of blood TCR repertoires from 4 to 6 healthy adults. To increase sequencing depth and limit assay-specific biases, different laboratories used diverse techniques to prepare libraries and sequence TCR repertoires. Each donor's leukapheresis produced roughly between roughly 0.9 and 9 billion PBMCs. The research as a whole found: Pairwise subsampling led to the expectation that sequencing depth would affect the degree of clonotype sharing among donors. Only blood was sampled, and tissue TCR repertoires likely differ from those in blood. Incomplete sequencing was indicated by rarefaction of sorted-subset datasets, despite the large sequencing depth. Sharing across four donors was observed for approximately 5% of naive CD4, over 3% of naive CD8, 2% to 2.5% of memory CD4, and around 0.4% of memory CD8 clonotypes. Estimated clonotype richness was generally larger for naive than for memory subsets. The small number of donors limited the genetic and exposure-history diversity represented. Higher generation probabilities were observed for clonotypes shared by all four sorted-subset donors than for non-shared clonotypes.

Using the deep immunoSEQ assay, TCR CDR3 regions were amplified from genomic DNA by multiplex PCR. Genomic DNA extracted from each cell subset was distributed evenly over all wells of several immunoSEQ 96-well plates, and each plate served as one replicate. Each replicate PCR for sorted subsets received around 200 ng genomic DNA, equal to roughly 33,000 T cell genomes. Purified libraries were measured with a Qubit 3.0 fluorometer, size-checked on a Bioanalyzer 2100, and measured again with the KAPA Library Quantification kit. Every immunoSEQ 96-well plate was sequenced on a dedicated single-read 150-cycle Illumina NextSeq 550 flow cell. The paper's processing steps were these. The immunoSEQ output contained only junctional sequences without quality scores, so filtering could not match that applied to full-length reads. Sequences were annotated with PyIR, a Python wrapper for IgBLAST v1.9, using IMGT germline references to assign V/J genes and CDR3. Reads with weak V/J assignments (E-value above 1e-6), missing CDR3, stop codons, out-of-frame junctions, or ambiguous translated residues were removed. V3J clonotypes were defined by identical inferred V gene, J gene, and CDR3 amino acid sequence. Percentage overlap between repertoires was calculated by dividing the number of shared unique clonotypes by the size of the smaller repertoire. Three approaches were used to assess repertoire richness: RTK rarefaction, the Chao1 estimator, and Recon v2.1 estimates of unobserved clonotypes. Generation probabilities for all TCRbeta clonotypes obtained by the gDNA method from a handful of donors were computed using OLGA. The table comes from immuneACCESS by way of TCRdb, which keeps in-frame sequences with V and J called. Part of the clones is missing from these tables; in studies checked, under half for an unresolved V gene and the rest for unknown reasons. For V, J and clone size, that table is used; D and trimming come from the DNA. Present in this sample are 800,000 to 950,000 clones, 95% to 97% of which were seen just once. The ten biggest clones cover over 0.2% of the sample.

Ends trimmed: V by 5 bases, J by 3 bases; bases unmatched to a gene: 11. Looking up the germline V gene yields CDR1 SGHAT and CDR2 FQNNGV. From cysteine to phenylalanine, the CDR3 is 18 amino acids long. The only DNA kept is the CDR3, 54 bases in frame from the first base. For the CD8 naive samples, CD45RO-negative cells were positively selected for CCR7, yielding a CD45RA+CCR7+ population from which TemRA cells were excluded. The donors were healthy, HIV-negative adults with no recently reported acute infections or vaccinations. Every donor was a Caucasian adult residing in Nashville, Tennessee, USA. Blood was collected by leukapheresis, and PBMCs were isolated by Ficoll-Histopaque density gradient centrifugation and then cryopreserved in liquid nitrogen vapor phase. Purity and quantity of every magnetically sorted T cell population were checked by analytical flow cytometry. From each sorted fraction, genomic DNA was isolated and quantified by UV absorbance on a Nanodrop 2000c.

The sequence was collected from a man under 40 in good health. The chain is assembled from TRBV11-2 and TRBJ2-2; 11 bases in the junction line up with TRBD1. The material sequenced was naive CD8+ T cells sorted from blood. Reading the label with the study, this specimen's cell subset or site is: CD45RA+CCR7+. CDR3 reads: CASSLLPGQGVDTGELFF. The DNA reads TGTGCCAGCAGCCTGTTACCGGGACAGGGGGTCGACACCGGGGAGCTGTTTTTT.